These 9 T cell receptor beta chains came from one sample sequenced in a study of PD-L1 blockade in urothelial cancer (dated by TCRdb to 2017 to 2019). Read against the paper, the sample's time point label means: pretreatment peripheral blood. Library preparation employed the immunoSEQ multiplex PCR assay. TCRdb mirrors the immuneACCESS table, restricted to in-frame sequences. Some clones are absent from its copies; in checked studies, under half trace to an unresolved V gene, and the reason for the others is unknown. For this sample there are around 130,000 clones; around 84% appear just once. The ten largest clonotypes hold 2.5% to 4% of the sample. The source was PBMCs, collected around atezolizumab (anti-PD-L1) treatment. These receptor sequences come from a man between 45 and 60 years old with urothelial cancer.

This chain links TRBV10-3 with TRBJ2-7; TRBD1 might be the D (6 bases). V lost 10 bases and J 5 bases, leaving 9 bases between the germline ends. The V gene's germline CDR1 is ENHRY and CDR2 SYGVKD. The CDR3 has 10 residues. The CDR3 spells CATGDNEQYF. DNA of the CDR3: TGTGCCACCGGGGACAACGAGCAGTACTTC.

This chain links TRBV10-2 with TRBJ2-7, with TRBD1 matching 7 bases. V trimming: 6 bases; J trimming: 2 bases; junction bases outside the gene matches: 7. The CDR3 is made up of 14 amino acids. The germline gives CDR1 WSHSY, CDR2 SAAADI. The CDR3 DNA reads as TGCGCCAGCAGCTTAAGACAGGGACCCTACGAGCAGTACTTC. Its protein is CASSLRQGPYEQYF.

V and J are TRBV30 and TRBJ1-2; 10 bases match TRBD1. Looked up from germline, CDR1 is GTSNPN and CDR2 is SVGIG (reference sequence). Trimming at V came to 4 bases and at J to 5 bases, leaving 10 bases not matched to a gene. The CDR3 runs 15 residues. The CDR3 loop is CAWTSGTGVNYGYTF. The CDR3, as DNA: TGTGCCTGGACGTCCGGGACAGGGGTTAATTATGGCTACACCTTC. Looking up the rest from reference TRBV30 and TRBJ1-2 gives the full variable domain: SQTIHQWPATLVQPVGSPLSLECTVEGTSNPNLYWYRQAAGRGLQLLFYSVGIGQISSEVPQNLSASRPQDRQFILSSKKLLLSDSGFYLCAWTSGTGVNYGYTFGSGTRLTVV.

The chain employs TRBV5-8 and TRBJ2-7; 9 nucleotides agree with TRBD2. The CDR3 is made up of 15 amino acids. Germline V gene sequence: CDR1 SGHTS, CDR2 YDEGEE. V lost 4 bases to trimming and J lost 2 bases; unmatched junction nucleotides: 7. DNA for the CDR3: TGTGCCAGCAGCCGAAAAGCGGGGGGACCCTACGAGCAGTACTTC. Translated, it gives CASSRKAGGPYEQYF.

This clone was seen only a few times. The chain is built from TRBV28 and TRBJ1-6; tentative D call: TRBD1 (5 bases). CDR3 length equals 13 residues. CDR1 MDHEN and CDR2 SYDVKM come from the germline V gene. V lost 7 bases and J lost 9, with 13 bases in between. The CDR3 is CASIGDRSSPLHF. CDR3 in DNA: TGTGCCAGCATTGGCGACAGAAGTTCACCCCTCCACTTT.

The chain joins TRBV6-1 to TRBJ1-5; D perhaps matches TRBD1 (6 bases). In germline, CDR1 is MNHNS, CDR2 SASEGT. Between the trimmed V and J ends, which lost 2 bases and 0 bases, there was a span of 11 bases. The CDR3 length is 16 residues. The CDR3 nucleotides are TGTGCCAGCAGTGAATCTAGGACAGCTAGCAATCAGCCCCAGCATTTT. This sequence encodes CASSESRTASNQPQHF.

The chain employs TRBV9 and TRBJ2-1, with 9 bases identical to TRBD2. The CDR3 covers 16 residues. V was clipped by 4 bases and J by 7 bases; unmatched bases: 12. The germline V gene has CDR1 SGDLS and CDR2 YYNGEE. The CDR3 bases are TGTGCCAGCAGCCCCAGCCAGCGGGGGGATGCTAATGAGCAGTTCTTC. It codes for CASSPSQRGDANEQFF.

The DNA for the CDR3 is TGTGCCAGCAGCTCAACAACAGGGGGCTATAATTCACCCCTCCACTTT. Translated: CASSSTTGGYNSPLHF. The chain is built from TRBV11-1 and TRBJ1-6; TRBD1 matches at 8 bases. Trimming at V came to 4 bases and at J to 3 bases, leaving 5 bases not matched to a gene. CDR1 and CDR2 from the germline V gene are SGHAT and FQDESV (reference sequence). CDR3 length: 16 residues.

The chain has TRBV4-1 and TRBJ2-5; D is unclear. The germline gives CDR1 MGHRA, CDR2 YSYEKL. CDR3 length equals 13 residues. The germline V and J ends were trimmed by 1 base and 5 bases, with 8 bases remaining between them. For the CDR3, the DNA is TGCGCCAGCAGCCAAGCGACTCGGGAGACCCAGTACTTC. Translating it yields CASSQATRETQYF.